This is a list of T cell receptor beta chains from one sample in a study of blood T cells in healthy people across ages. TCRdb re-analysed the 5' RACE reads in MiXCR, keeping a single row per CDR3 protein. This table holds fewer than 1.5 million distinct CDR3 sequences, approximately 40% found once. Sequenced sample: blood. All receptors derive from a woman aged 18 to 35 in good health. Each CDR3 is given without its conserved first and last residue. Fields, in order: J gene, D gene, clone size, V gene, CDR3 protein. The D gene is left open where the match is weak. The size entry is marked missing in some rows and otherwise reads once, few, many or a size class.

TRBJ2-7 . . TRBV6-5 ASSYPAYEQY
TRBJ2-1 . once TRBV7-9 ASSCLDRSYNEQF
TRBJ1-2 . . TRBV24-1 ATMGTNYGYT
TRBJ1-2 . once TRBV10-3 AVSGTVYGYT
TRBJ1-1 . . TRBV11-1 ASSLRVGTNTEAF
TRBJ1-1 . . TRBV5-1 ASSRLENTEAF
TRBJ1-2 . . TRBV2 ASSYVSPNYGYT
TRBJ2-7 TRBD1 few TRBV28 ASKWTGPYEQY
TRBJ1-2 . few TRBV6-1 ASSELGQGSIYT
TRBJ2-3 . . TRBV29-1 SVEWGSTDTQY
TRBJ2-6 TRBD1 . TRBV27 ASSFITGGQRSGANVLT
TRBJ2-1 TRBD1 . TRBV12-3/TRBV12-4 ASSSLTGTSYNEQF
TRBJ2-7 TRBD2 . TRBV7-3 ASSTYSGGSYEQY
TRBJ2-7 TRBD2 . TRBV7-8 ASSSDSGLAHYEQY
TRBJ2-1 . . TRBV6-1 ASSPPFVRGQKNKYNEQF
TRBJ2-2 . . TRBV20-1 SARAVTGSGELF
TRBJ1-4 . . TRBV7-9 ASSPPRGGNEKLF
TRBJ2-3 . . TRBV11-2 ASSFSGRPSTDTQY
TRBJ2-1 TRBD2 . TRBV28 ASTKASGVQQF
TRBJ2-7 . . TRBV11-2 ASSLTGGILSYEQY
. . . TRBV27 ASSFRAGVVYEQY
TRBJ1-3 . few TRBV3-1 ASSQGGAAHSGNTIY
TRBJ1-6 . many TRBV4-1 ASSQEAGDNSPLH
TRBJ1-4 . few TRBV5-5 ASSRTANEKLF
TRBJ2-7 TRBD1 . TRBV7-2 ASGRDRSHEQY
TRBJ2-5 . . TRBV21-1 ASSKEAGGIETQY
TRBJ1-1 . few TRBV28 ASSPLTRTGQLVPEAF
TRBJ2-3 TRBD2 once TRBV12-3/TRBV12-4 ASRPTSGSLLRTDTQY
TRBJ1-4 . few TRBV4-2 ASSQDGPSIATNEKLF
TRBJ2-1 . few TRBV4-1 ATRTSNRQF
TRBJ2-3 TRBD2 . TRBV10-3 TTMGREVVTDTQY
TRBJ2-3 . . TRBV3-1 ASSQTGQGRTDTQY